Reported below is one TCR beta chain. This record belongs to a study of T cells in Graves' hyperthyroidism and ophthalmopathy. Amplification yielded TCR beta CDR3 regions, with RNA transcripts as the source. In the first-round RT-PCR of the TCR CDR3, the HTBI primer set was used. One entry per CDR3 protein, called by TCRdb with MiXCR from the multiplex PCR reads. The top ten clones hold just under 8.5% of a sample with some 600,000 distinct CDR3 sequences, roughly 50% of them seen once. Diagnosis of hyperthyroidism was new in patients aged 18 to 65, and its duration was under 2 months. The sequencing input was peripheral blood or thyroid tissue (not recorded which). This TCR was sampled from a woman between 18 and 29 years old with Graves' hyperthyroidism.

This chain's CDR3 is CASWQGADGYTF. The CDR3 DNA follows: TGTGCCAGTTGGCAGGGGGCGGATGGCTACACCTTC. This chain uses TRBV19 with TRBJ1-2; 8 bases map to TRBD1. CDR1 is LNHDA, CDR2 SQIVND, per germline (reference sequence). V was clipped by 8 bases and J by 6 bases; unmatched bases: 5. There are 12 residues in the CDR3.